This T cell receptor beta chain derives from a study of shared clonotypes between healthy human individuals. Study background: Researchers assigned three CD4 naive, three CD4 memory, two CD8 naive and one CD8 memory plate to each donor. Study results and caveats: Estimated richness was generally greater in naive than memory subsets. All-four-donor shared clonotypes had higher generation probabilities than non-shared clonotypes did.

Assay: immunoSEQ multiplex PCR; the TCRdb copy retains only in-frame clones and omits some. The table has 1.6 million or so clones, about 96% seen once; the top ten hold approximately 1.1%. Each sample came from a Caucasian adult donor living in Nashville, Tennessee. This CDR3 is 19 amino acids long. Germline CDR1 is SGDLS and CDR2 is YYNGEE. V was trimmed by 4 bases and J by 3 bases, leaving 25 bases between them. A remark on this clone: The antigen is unknown.

Sequencing was performed on naive CD4+ T cells sorted from blood. Subset specified: CD45RA+ positively selected. This chain links TRBV9 with TRBJ2-2, with D possibly being TRBD2 (6 bases). The clonotype comes from a young man in good health. The DNA for the CDR3 is TGTGCCAGCAGCTCCCCTGGCTGGCTAGCGCGACCGCACACCGGGGAGCTGTTTTTT. This encodes CASSSPGWLARPHTGELFF.